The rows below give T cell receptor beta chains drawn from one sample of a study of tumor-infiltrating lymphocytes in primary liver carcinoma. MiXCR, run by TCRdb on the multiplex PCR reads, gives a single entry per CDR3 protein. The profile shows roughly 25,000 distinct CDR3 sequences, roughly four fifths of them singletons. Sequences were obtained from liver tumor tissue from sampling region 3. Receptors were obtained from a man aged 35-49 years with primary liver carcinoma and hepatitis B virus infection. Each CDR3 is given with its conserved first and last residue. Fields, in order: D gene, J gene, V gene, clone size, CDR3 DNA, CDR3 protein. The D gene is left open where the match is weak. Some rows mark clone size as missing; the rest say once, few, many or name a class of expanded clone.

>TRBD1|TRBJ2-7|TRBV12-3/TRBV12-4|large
TGTGCCAGCAGTATCGGGACAGGGGGCCCCTACGAGCAGTACTTC
CASSIGTGGPYEQYF
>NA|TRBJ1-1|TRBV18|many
TGTGCCAGCTCACCTTCCCGGGGCACTGAAGCTTTCTTT
CASSPSRGTEAFF
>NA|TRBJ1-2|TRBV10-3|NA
TGTGCCATCAGTGACAGGGGTTGTGGCTACACTTTC
CAISDRGCGYTF
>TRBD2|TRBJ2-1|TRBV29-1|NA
TGCAGCATTGAGGAGTTAGCGGGAGATGTGTACAATGAGCAATTCTTC
CSIEELAGDVYNEQFF
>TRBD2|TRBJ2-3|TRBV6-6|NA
TGTGTCAGCAGACCCCCGATTAGCGGGAGGAGAACAGATACGCAGTATTTT
CVSRPPISGRRTDTQYF
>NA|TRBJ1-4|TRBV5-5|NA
TGCGCCAGCAGCTTTGTGGGGAATGAAAAACTGCTTTTT
CASSFVGNEKLLF
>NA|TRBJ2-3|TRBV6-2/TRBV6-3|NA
TGTGCCAGCAGTAACTCGCAAACGGGGGTTCCCACTGATACGCAGTATTTT
CASSNSQTGVPTDTQYF
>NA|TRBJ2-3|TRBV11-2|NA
TGTGCCAGCAGCGCCTGTACAGATACACAGTATTTT
CASSACTDTQYF
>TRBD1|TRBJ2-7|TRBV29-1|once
TGCAGCGGTTTACAGGGGGCTATATCCTACGAGCAGTATTTC
CSGLQGAISYEQYF
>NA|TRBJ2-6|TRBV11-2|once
TGTGCCAGCTCCTTTGATCTCGGGGCTGGGGCCAACGTCCTGACTTTC
CASSFDLGAGANVLTF
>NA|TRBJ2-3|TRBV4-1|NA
TGCGCCAGTAGTCAACCCCCACTGGCTAGTGGGAGGCGGAAGGTCAGCACAGATACGCAGTATTTT
CASSQPPLASGRRKVSTDTQYF
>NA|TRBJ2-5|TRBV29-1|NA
TGCGGCGTTGCAGCGAGCCAAGAGGCCCAGTACTTC
CGVAASQEAQYF
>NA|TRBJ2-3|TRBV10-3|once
TGTGTCATCGGGGCAGGGGCTAGCACAGATAGGCAGTATTTT
CVIGAGASTDRQYF
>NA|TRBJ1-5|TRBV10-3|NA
TGTGCCCTCAGCGAGTATGAGGGCGATCAGCTCCAGCATTTT
CALSEYEGDQLQHF
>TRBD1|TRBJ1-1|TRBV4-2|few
TGTGCCAGCAGCCAAGAGTACGGACAGGTTTTTTGGTCCGGAGCTTTCTTT
CASSQEYGQVFWSGAFF
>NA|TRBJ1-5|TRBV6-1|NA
TGTGCCGGCAGTGACAGTTATAGCAATCAGCCCCAGCATTTT
CAGSDSYSNQPQHF
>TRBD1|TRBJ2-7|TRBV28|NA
TGTGCCAGCAGTAAGGGGACAGGGGGGCCCTACGATCAGCACTTC
CASSKGTGGPYDQHF
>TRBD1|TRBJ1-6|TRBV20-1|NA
TGCAGTGCACACACGGACAGGGAGAATTCACCCCTCCACTTT
CSAHTDRENSPLHF
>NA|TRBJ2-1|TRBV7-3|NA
TGTGCCAGCAGCTTAATGGGTTCGAGCTCCTACAATGAGCAGTCCTTC
CASSLMGSSSYNEQSF
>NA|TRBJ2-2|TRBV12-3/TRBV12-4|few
TGTACCAGCAGTTTAGCGCAGGGAACCGGGGAGCTGTTTTTC
CTSSLAQGTGELFF
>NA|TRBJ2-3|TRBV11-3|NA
TGTGCTAGCAGCTTAGAGTCCGAGTGCACAGATACGCAGTATTTT
CASSLESECTDTQYF
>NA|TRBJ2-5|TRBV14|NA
TGTGCCAGCAGCTTCATGGCAGGCCCCCAAGAGACCCAGTACTTC
CASSFMAGPQETQYF
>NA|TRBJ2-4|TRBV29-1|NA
TGCAGCGTTGAGGGGCAGTGCGTCGGGGACATTCAATACTTC
CSVEGQCVGDIQYF
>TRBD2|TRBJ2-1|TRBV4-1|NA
TGCGCCAACAGCCAACGGGAGCTAGCGGGAGGTGGCTTCTACAATGAGCAGTTCTTC
CANSQRELAGGGFYNEQFF
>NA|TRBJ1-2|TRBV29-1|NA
TGCAGCGTTGTCCTAGGAGGGGACCATGGCTACACCTTC
CSVVLGGDHGYTF
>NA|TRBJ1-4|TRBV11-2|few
TGTGCCAGCAGCCCCCCCCGAAGCACAACTAATGAAAAACTGTTTTTT
CASSPPRSTTNEKLFF
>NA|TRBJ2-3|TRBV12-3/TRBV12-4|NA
TGTGCCAGCAGCTTACGAGGTGGGGATATGCAGTATTTT
CASSLRGGDMQYF
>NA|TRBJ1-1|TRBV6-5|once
TGTGCCAGCAGTTATTCAGGGATTAGTACTGAAGCTTTCTTT
CASSYSGISTEAFF